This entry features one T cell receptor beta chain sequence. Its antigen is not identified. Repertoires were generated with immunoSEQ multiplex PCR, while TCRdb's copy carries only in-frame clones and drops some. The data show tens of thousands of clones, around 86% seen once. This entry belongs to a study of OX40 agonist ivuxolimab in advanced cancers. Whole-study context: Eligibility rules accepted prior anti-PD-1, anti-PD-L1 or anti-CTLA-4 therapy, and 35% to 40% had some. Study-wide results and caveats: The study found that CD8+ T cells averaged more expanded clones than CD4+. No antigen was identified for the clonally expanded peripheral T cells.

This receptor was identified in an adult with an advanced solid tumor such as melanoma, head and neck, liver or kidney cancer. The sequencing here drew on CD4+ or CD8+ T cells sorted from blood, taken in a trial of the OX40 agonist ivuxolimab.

The CDR3 region is CASSGRSSGANVLTF. Here the CDR3 DNA reads TGCGCCAGCAGCGGTCGAAGCTCTGGGGCCAACGTCCTGACTTTC. The chain recombines TRBV4-3 with TRBJ2-6, with unresolved D. V lost 5 bases, J lost 0 bases, and 8 bases lay in between. Germline loops: CDR1 LGHNA, CDR2 YSLEER. The CDR3 length is 15 residues.